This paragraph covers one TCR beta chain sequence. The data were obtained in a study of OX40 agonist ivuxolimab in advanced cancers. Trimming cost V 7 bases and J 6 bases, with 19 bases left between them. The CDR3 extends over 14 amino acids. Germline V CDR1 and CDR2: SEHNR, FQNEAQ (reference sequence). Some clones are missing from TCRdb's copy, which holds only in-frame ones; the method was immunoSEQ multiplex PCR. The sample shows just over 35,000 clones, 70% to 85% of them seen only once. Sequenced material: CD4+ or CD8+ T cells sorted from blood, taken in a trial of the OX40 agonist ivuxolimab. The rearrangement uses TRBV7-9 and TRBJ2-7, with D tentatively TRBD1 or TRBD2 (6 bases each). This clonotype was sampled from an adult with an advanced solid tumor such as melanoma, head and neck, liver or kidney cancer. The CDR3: CASTPGGGPVEQYF. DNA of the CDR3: TGTGCCAGCACCCCCGGTGGGGGGCCAGTCGAGCAGTACTTC.